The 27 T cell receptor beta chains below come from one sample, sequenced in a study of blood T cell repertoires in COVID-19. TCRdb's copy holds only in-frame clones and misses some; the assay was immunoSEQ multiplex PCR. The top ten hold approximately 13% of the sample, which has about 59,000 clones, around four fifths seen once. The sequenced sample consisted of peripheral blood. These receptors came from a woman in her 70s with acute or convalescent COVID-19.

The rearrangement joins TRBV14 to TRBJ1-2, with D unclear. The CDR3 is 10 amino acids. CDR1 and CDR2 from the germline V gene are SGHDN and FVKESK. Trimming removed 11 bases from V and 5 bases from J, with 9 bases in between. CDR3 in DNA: TGTGCCGCGGAGATTTATGGCTACACCTTC. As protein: CAAEIYGYTF.

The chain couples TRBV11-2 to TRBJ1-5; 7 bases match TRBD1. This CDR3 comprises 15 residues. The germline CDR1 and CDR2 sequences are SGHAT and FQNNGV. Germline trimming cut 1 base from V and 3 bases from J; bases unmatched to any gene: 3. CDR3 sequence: CASSLGGQPNQPQHF. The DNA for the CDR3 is TGTGCCAGCAGCTTAGGGGGACAGCCCAATCAGCCCCAGCATTTT.

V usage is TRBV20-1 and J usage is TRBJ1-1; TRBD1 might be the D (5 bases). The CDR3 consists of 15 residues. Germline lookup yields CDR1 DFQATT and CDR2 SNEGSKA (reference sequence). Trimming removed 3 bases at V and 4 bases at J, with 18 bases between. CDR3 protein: CSASRGGPRGTEAFF. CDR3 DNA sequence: TGCAGTGCTAGTAGGGGAGGGCCCCGAGGCACTGAAGCTTTCTTT.

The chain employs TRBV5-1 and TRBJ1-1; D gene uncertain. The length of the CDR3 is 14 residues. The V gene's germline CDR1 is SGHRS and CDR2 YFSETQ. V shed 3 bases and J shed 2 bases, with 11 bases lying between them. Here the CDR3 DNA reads TGCGCCAGCAGCTCCTCTCGGGTTAACACTGAAGCTTTCTTT. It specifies CASSSSRVNTEAFF.

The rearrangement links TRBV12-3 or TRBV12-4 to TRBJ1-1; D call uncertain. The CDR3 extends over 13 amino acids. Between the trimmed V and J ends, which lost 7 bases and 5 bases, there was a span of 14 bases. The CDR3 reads CASIDPKRTEAFF. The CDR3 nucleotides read TGTGCCAGCATAGACCCCAAGAGGACTGAAGCTTTCTTT.

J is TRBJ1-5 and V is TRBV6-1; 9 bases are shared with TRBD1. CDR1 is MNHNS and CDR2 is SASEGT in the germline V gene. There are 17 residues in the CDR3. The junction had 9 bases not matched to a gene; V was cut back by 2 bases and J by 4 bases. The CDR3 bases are TGTGCCAGCAGTGAAAGCCCCGGGACAGGGTTGAATCAGCCCCAGCATTTT. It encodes CASSESPGTGLNQPQHF.

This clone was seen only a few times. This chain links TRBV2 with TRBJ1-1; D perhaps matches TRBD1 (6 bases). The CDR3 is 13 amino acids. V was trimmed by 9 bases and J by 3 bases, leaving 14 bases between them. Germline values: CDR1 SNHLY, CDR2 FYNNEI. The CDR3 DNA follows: TGTGCCAGTAAGGGGGGGGGAGACACTGAAGCTTTCTTT. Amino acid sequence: CASKGGGDTEAFF.

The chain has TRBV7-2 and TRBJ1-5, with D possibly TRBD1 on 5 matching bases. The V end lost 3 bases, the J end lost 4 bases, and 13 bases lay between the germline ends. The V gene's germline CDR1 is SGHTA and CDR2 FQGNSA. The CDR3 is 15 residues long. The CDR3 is CASSLGGLRNQPQHF. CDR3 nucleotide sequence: TGTGCCAGCAGCTTGGGGGGATTAAGGAATCAGCCCCAGCATTTT.

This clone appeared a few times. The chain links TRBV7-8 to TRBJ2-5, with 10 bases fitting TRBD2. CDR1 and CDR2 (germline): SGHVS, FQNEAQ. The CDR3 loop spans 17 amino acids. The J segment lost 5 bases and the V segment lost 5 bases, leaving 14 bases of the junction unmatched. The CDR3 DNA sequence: TGTGCCAGCAGCCCCACCCGCCTGACTAGCGGGTTGGAGACCCAGTACTTC. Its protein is CASSPTRLTSGLETQYF.

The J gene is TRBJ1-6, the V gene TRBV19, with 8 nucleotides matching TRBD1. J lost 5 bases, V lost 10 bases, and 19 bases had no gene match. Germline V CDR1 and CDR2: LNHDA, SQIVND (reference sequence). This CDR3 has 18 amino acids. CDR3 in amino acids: CANTISSQGEMDNSPLHF. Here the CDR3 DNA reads TGTGCCAACACCATTTCGTCACAGGGGGAAATGGATAATTCACCCCTCCACTTT.

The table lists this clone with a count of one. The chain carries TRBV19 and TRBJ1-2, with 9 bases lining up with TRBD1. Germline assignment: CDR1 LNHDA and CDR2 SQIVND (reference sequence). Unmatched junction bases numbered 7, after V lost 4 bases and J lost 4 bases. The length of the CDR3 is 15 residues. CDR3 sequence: CASSRGTGPSYGYTF. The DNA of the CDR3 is TGTGCCAGTAGTAGGGGGACAGGGCCCTCCTATGGCTACACCTTC.

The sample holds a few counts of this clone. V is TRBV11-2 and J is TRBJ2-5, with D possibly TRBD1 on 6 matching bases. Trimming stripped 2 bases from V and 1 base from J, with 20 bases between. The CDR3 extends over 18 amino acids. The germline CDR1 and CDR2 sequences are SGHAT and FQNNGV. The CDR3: CASSLRASGVGFQETQYF. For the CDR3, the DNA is TGTGCCAGCAGCTTAAGGGCGTCAGGGGTGGGATTCCAAGAGACCCAGTACTTC.

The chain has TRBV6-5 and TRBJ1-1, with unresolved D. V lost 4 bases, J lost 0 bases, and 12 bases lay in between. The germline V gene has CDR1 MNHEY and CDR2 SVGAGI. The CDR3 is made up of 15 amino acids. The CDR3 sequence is CASSSYPLMNTEAFF. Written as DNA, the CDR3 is TGTGCCAGCAGTTCTTACCCTCTAATGAACACTGAAGCTTTCTTT.

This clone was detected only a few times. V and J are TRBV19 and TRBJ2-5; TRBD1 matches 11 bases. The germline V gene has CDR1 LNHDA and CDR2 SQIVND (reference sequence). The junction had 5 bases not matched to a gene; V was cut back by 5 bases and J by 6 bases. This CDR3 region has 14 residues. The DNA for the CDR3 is TGTGCCAGTAGTGTCGGGACAGGGGGAAAGACCCAGTACTTC. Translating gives CASSVGTGGKTQYF.

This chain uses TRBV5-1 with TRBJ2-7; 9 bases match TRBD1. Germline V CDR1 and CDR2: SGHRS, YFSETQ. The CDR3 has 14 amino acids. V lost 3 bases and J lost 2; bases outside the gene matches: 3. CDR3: CASSSGQGTYEQYV. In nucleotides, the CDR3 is TGCGCCAGCAGCTCTGGACAGGGGACCTACGAGCAGTACGTC.

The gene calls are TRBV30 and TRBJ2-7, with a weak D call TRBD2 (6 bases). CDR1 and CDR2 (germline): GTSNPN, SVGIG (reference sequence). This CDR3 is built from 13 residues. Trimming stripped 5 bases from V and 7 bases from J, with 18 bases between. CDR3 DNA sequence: TGTGCCTGGTCCGGGCCTCGGGACTCGGAGCAGTACTTC. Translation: CAWSGPRDSEQYF. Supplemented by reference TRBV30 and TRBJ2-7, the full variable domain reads SQTIHQWPATLVQPVGSPLSLECTVEGTSNPNLYWYRQAAGRGLQLLFYSVGIGQISSEVPQNLSASRPQDRQFILSSKKLLLSDSGFYLCAWSGPRDSEQYFGPGTRLTVT.

Here the CDR3 reads CAWRGSLTGTAFF. DNA of the CDR3: TGTGCCTGGAGGGGTTCTTTGACAGGTACAGCTTTCTTT. The chain uses TRBV30 and TRBJ1-1, with a possible D match to TRBD1 (6 bases). V was trimmed by 3 bases and J by 10 bases, leaving 18 bases between them. Looked up from germline, CDR1 is GTSNPN and CDR2 is SVGIG (reference sequence). This CDR3 comprises 13 residues.

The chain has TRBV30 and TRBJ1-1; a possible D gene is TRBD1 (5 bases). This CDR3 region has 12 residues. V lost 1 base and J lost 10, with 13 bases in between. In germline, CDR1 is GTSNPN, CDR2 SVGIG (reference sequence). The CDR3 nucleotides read TGTGCCTGGAGTGGCAGGGTATCTCCAGCTTTCTTT. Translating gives CAWSGRVSPAFF. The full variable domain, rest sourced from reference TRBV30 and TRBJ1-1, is SQTIHQWPATLVQPVGSPLSLECTVEGTSNPNLYWYRQAAGRGLQLLFYSVGIGQISSEVPQNLSASRPQDRQFILSSKKLLLSDSGFYLCAWSGRVSPAFFGQGTRLTVV.

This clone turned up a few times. CDR3 protein: CASSSQGAGDTEAFF. The CDR3 region has the DNA TGTGCCAGCAGCTCCCAGGGGGCGGGGGACACTGAAGCTTTCTTT. The rearrangement joins TRBV7-9 to TRBJ1-1; 8 bases fit TRBD1. Germline assignment: CDR1 SEHNR and CDR2 FQNEAQ (reference sequence). The CDR3 length is 15 residues. V was pared by 4 bases and J by 3 bases, with 7 bases of the junction left unmatched.

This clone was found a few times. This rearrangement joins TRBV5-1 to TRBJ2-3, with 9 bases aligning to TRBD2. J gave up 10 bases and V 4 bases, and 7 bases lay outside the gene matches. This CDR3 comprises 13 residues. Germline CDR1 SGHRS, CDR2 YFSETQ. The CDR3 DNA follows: TGCGCCAGCAGCCAGATGAGCGGGGGGCCGCAGTATTTT. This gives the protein CASSQMSGGPQYF.

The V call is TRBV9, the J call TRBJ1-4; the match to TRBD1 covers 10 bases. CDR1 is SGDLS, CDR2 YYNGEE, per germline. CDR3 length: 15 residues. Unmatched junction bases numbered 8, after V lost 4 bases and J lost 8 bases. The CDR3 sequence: CASSRRQGAAEKLFF. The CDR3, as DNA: TGTGCCAGCAGCCGTCGACAGGGGGCGGCGGAAAAACTGTTTTTT.

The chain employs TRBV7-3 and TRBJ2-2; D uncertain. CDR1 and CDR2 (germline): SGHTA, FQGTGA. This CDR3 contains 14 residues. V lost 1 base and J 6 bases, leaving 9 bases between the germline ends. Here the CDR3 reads CASSLRFTAGELFF. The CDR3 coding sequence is TGTGCCAGCAGCTTAAGGTTCACGGCCGGGGAGCTGTTTTTT.

The CDR3 is CASSGWDTDSGNTIYF. The DNA of the CDR3 is TGTGCCAGCAGCGGGTGGGACACCGACTCTGGAAACACCATATATTTT. This chain links TRBV7-2 with TRBJ1-3; weak D call: TRBD1 (6 bases). Trimming cost V 5 bases and J 0 bases, with 14 bases left between them. Looked up from germline, CDR1 is SGHTA and CDR2 is FQGNSA. The CDR3 covers 16 residues.

Here the CDR3 reads CASRRTGGADTQYF. The CDR3 nucleotides read TGTGCCAGCAGAAGGACAGGGGGCGCAGATACGCAGTATTTT. The J gene is TRBJ2-3, the V gene TRBV6-4, with TRBD1 matching 11 bases. Losses at the gene ends were 6 bases for V and 4 bases for J; bases not matched to a gene: 3. The germline V gene encodes CDR1 MRHNA and CDR2 SNTAGT. The CDR3 length is 14 residues.

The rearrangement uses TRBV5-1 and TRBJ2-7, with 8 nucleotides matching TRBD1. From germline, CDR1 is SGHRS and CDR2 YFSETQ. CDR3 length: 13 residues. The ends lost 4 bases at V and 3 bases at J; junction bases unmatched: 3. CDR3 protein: CASSQGTGYEQYV. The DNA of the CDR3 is TGCGCCAGCAGCCAAGGGACAGGCTACGAGCAGTACGTC.

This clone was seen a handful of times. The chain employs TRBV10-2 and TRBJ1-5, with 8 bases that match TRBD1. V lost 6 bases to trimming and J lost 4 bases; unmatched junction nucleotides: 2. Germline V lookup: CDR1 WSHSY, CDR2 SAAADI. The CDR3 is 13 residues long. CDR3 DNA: TGCGCCAGCAGCGGGACAGGAAATCAGCCCCAGCATTTT. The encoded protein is CASSGTGNQPQHF.

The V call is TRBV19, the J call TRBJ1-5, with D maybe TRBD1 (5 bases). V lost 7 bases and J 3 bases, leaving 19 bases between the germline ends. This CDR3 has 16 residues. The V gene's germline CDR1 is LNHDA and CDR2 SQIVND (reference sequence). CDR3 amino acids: CASNRMAGTFNQPQHF. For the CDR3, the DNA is TGTGCCAGTAATAGAATGGCAGGGACTTTCAATCAGCCCCAGCATTTT.